A single sample gave rise to the 21 T cell receptor beta chains below, sequenced in a study of T cells after yellow fever vaccination. TCRdb recomputed calls from the 5' RACE reads with MiXCR, one row per CDR3 protein. This table holds a few hundred thousand distinct CDR3 sequences, around 7.3% found once. The sequencing here drew on PBMCs, taken about 49 days after the first yellow fever vaccination. Receptor source: a young man who received the YFV17D yellow fever vaccine.

The sample holds a few counts of this clonotype. The rearrangement uses TRBV19 and TRBJ2-3; 11 bases agree with TRBD2. Trimming at V came to 3 bases and at J to 6 bases, leaving 11 bases not matched to a gene. Germline V gene sequence: CDR1 LNHDA, CDR2 SQIVND (reference sequence). There are 17 residues in the CDR3. This CDR3 reads CASSMLAGGLDTDTQYF. DNA of the CDR3: TGTGCCAGTAGTATGTTAGCGGGGGGGCTGGATACGGATACGCAGTATTTT. Using reference TRBV19 and TRBJ2-3 for the parts outside the CDR3, the full variable domain is DGGITQSPKYLFRKEGQNVTLSCEQNLNHDAMYWYRQDPGQGLRLIYYSQIVNDFQKGDIAEGYSVSREKKESFPLTVTSAQKNPTAFYLCASSMLAGGLDTDTQYFGPGTRLTVL.

This clonotype was counted only a few times. The chain links TRBV9 to TRBJ1-2; D unresolved. The CDR3 is made up of 17 amino acids. V was clipped by 0 bases and J by 3 bases, with 18 bases between them. Germline CDR1 reads SGDLS; CDR2 reads YYNGEE. The DNA of the CDR3 is TGTGCCAGCAGCGTAGATCCCCGCGGGCGGGAAGACTATGGCTACACCTTC. Protein sequence: CASSVDPRGREDYGYTF.

This clonotype has a handful of counts. CDR3 sequence: CASSDSGTGIYNSPLHF. The CDR3 coding sequence is TGTGCCAGCAGTGACTCCGGGACAGGGATCTATAATTCACCCCTCCACTTT. The V and J genes are TRBV25-1 and TRBJ1-6, with 9 bases aligning to TRBD1. Germline V lookup: CDR1 MGHDK, CDR2 SYGVNS. The length of the CDR3 is 17 residues. The V gene end was trimmed by 3 bases and the J gene end by 3 bases; junction bases not matched to a gene: 6.

V and J are TRBV7-2 and TRBJ2-1; TRBD2 aligns across 8 bases. The junction had 5 bases not matched to a gene; V was cut back by 7 bases and J by 6 bases. Germline CDR1 SGHTA, CDR2 FQGNSA. This CDR3 spans 13 amino acids. CDR3 sequence reads: CASTGTRRNEQFF. CDR3 DNA: TGTGCCAGCACCGGGACTAGACGCAATGAGCAGTTCTTC.

This sequence joins TRBV23-1 and TRBJ2-7; D not certain. TRBV23-1 is an ORF; its function is uncertain. The V end lost 2 bases, the J end lost 3 bases, and 8 bases lay between the germline ends. The CDR3 contains 13 residues. Here the CDR3 reads CASSQPNCYEQYV. DNA of the CDR3: TGCGCCAGCAGTCAACCAAATTGCTACGAGCAGTACGTC.

This clonotype was detected ten times or more. This chain joins TRBV7-6 and TRBJ2-5; D tentatively fits TRBD1 or TRBD2 (5 bases each). This CDR3 is built from 13 residues. Germline V gene sequence: CDR1 SGHVS, CDR2 FNYEAQ. The ends were cut back, 5 bases at V and 2 bases at J, with 9 bases in the middle. The CDR3 coding sequence is TGTGCCAGCAGCATGGGACGGCAAGAGACCCAGTACTTC. It encodes CASSMGRQETQYF.

This sequence joins TRBV28 and TRBJ2-5; D unclear. The germline V gene has CDR1 MDHEN and CDR2 SYDVKM. With 3 bases removed from V and 5 bases from J, the gap between germline ends came to 10 bases. The CDR3 runs to 13 residues. The DNA for the CDR3 is TGTGCCAGCAGTTTTGCCAGACCGGAGACCCAGTACTTC. This translates into CASSFARPETQYF.

Ten or more counts support this clonotype. J is TRBJ2-1 and V is TRBV5-1, with D perhaps matching TRBD2 (6 bases). The V gene lost 1 base and the J gene lost 5 bases, with 7 bases spanning the gap. Germline V gene data show CDR1 as SGHRS and CDR2 as YFSETQ. This CDR3 spans 13 amino acids. CDR3 coding DNA: TGCGCCAGCAGCTTGACGGGGGACAATGAGCAGTTCTTC. Encoded protein: CASSLTGDNEQFF.

A few counts support this clonotype. The rearrangement uses TRBV25-1 and TRBJ1-1; the D gene is possibly TRBD1 (5 bases). Trimming left V 5 bases short and J 5 bases short, with 15 bases between. This CDR3 contains 14 residues. Per germline, CDR1 MGHDK and CDR2 SYGVNS. The CDR3 region has the DNA TGTGCCAGCAGTCGCCACGAAAAGGGGACTGAAGCTTTCTTT. The encoded protein is CASSRHEKGTEAFF.

This clonotype has at least ten counts. The chain combines TRBV12-3 or TRBV12-4 with TRBJ2-7; a possible D gene is TRBD1 (5 bases). Between the trimmed V and J ends, which lost 6 bases and 6 bases, there was a span of 12 bases. The CDR3 covers 12 residues. The CDR3 sequence is CASSPQVVEQYF. CDR3 DNA: TGTGCCAGCAGCCCACAGGTCGTCGAGCAGTACTTC.

This clonotype was found a few times. This sequence joins TRBV5-5 and TRBJ2-3, with a possible D match to TRBD2 (5 bases). Germline CDR1 and CDR2: SGHKS and YYEKEE (reference sequence). Between the trimmed V and J ends, which lost 2 bases and 2 bases, there was a span of 15 bases. This CDR3 has 16 amino acids. CDR3 coding DNA: TGTGCCAGCAGCTTTCGGGGTGTGCAGTTCACAGATACGCAGTATTTT. It codes for CASSFRGVQFTDTQYF.

This clonotype came up many times. V and J are TRBV29-1 and TRBJ2-1; D remains ambiguous. V was shortened by 4 bases and J by 3 bases, with 13 bases between the two germline ends. Germline assignment: CDR1 SQVTM and CDR2 ANQGSEA. The CDR3 contains 14 residues. The CDR3 reads CSVGVTSHYNEQFF. The CDR3 DNA follows: TGCAGCGTTGGAGTGACAAGTCACTACAATGAGCAGTTCTTC.

The chain has TRBV7-2 and TRBJ2-3, with TRBD2 as a possible D gene (5 bases). The germline CDR1 and CDR2 sequences are SGHTA and FQGNSA. This CDR3 is built from 14 residues. Trimming shortened V by 7 bases and J by 0 bases, and 11 bases separated the two germline ends. The CDR3, as DNA: TGTGCCAGCAACGGACTTCCTAGCACAGATACGCAGTATTTT. Protein sequence: CASNGLPSTDTQYF. The full variable domain, in which reference TRBV7-2 and TRBJ2-3 provide the parts outside the CDR3, is GAGVSQSPSNKVTEKGKDVELRCDPISGHTALYWYRQSLGQGLEFLIYFQGNSAPDKSGLPSDRFSAERTGGSVSTLTIQRTQQEDSAVYLCASNGLPSTDTQYFGPGTRLTVL.

This clonotype was detected only a few times. CDR3 loop: CASSLEGRKREQYF. Written as DNA, the CDR3 is TGTGCCAGCAGCCTGGAGGGACGGAAGCGTGAGCAGTACTTC. The chain couples TRBV5-4 to TRBJ2-7; weak D call: TRBD2 (6 bases). This CDR3 is 14 amino acids long. Germline V gene data show CDR1 as SGHNT and CDR2 as YYREEE (reference sequence). Trimming cost V 4 bases and J 7 bases, with 18 bases left between them.

Many counts were recorded for this clonotype. The gene calls are TRBV28 and TRBJ2-7; 7 bases line up with TRBD1. Trimming cost V 4 bases and J 11 bases; bases outside gene matches: 11. The CDR3 spans 13 residues. Germline V gene lookup returns CDR1 MDHEN and CDR2 SYDVKM. The CDR3 reads CASSSPSTGTEYV. As DNA, the CDR3 is TGTGCCAGCAGTTCGCCCTCGACAGGGACGGAGTACGTC.

This clonotype was seen repeatedly, ten times or more. The chain has TRBV5-1 and TRBJ2-7; the D gene is possibly TRBD2 (5 bases). Germline V gives CDR1 SGHRS, CDR2 YFSETQ. V shed 4 bases and J shed 0 bases, with 14 bases lying between them. The CDR3 is 15 amino acids. CDR3: CASSLGGELSYEQYF. The CDR3 bases are TGCGCCAGCAGCCTTGGTGGGGAGCTCTCCTACGAGCAGTACTTC.

This clonotype has ten or more counts. The CDR3 reads CASSQDPNSDMNTEAFF. The CDR3 nucleotides read TGCGCCAGCAGCCAAGATCCGAACAGCGATATGAACACTGAAGCTTTCTTT. The chain links TRBV4-1 to TRBJ1-1, with no clear D. The length of the CDR3 is 17 residues. V lost 0 bases to trimming and J lost 0 bases, with 14 bases between them. Germline CDR1 and CDR2: MGHRA and YSYEKL.

The chain recombines TRBV5-1 with TRBJ2-2, with TRBD2 as a possible D gene (6 bases). CDR1 is SGHRS and CDR2 is YFSETQ in the germline V gene. This CDR3 has 13 residues. The V and J ends lost 5 bases and 3 bases respectively, with 8 bases between them. CDR3 amino acids: CASRAGDTGELFF. The DNA for the CDR3 is TGCGCCAGCAGAGCGGGCGACACCGGGGAGCTGTTTTTT.

This clonotype was detected a few times. This chain connects TRBV20-1 to TRBJ2-2, with TRBD2 as a possible D gene (7 bases). This CDR3 spans 15 amino acids. The germline V gene encodes CDR1 DFQATT and CDR2 SNEGSKA (reference sequence). Trimming pared 5 bases from V and 3 bases from J, leaving 16 bases between. The CDR3 coding sequence is TGCAGTGCTTACCCGGGGGGCTTTTACACCGGGGAGCTGTTTTTT. Its protein product is CSAYPGGFYTGELFF.

Only a few counts were recorded for this clonotype. The chain joins TRBV6-2 or TRBV6-3 to TRBJ2-5; 9 positions match TRBD1. The CDR3 contains 17 residues. Trimming removed 10 bases from V and 4 bases from J; junction bases left unmatched: 19. Germline lookup yields CDR1 MNHEY and CDR2 SVGEGT. This CDR3 is CAIPRRNHRTGVETQYF. CDR3 sequence (DNA): TGTGCCATCCCACGGAGGAACCATAGGACAGGGGTAGAGACCCAGTACTTC.

The sample holds many counts of this clonotype. The rearrangement links TRBV29-1 to TRBJ2-1; D is uncertain. This CDR3 is built from 14 residues. Germline loops: CDR1 SQVTM, CDR2 ANQGSEA. Trimming pared 7 bases from V and 0 bases from J, leaving 13 bases between. CDR3 nucleotides: TGCAGCGGGGGTAGCCTCCGCTCCTACAATGAGCAGTTCTTC. Protein sequence: CSGGSLRSYNEQFF.